The clone carrying this T cell receptor beta chain was recorded at least ten times. Its specificity is unknown. The entry originates in a study of response to subunit inactivated influenza vaccine. General study results and limits: Few new T cells, the authors suggested, are recruited by each seasonal influenza vaccination.

TCRdb reprocessed the RT-PCR reads via MiXCR and lists one record per CDR3 protein. The table has about 480,000 distinct CDR3 sequences, less than 30% seen once. The CDR3 contains 15 residues. Looked up from germline, CDR1 is DFQATT and CDR2 is SNEGSKA (reference sequence). V gave up 0 bases and J gave up 2 bases; unmatched junction bases: 5. The material was CD4+ T cells sorted from PBMCs, obtained around 5 days after vaccination. The TCR was taken from a middle-aged man who received an inactivated influenza vaccine. The chain couples TRBV20-1 to TRBJ2-3; 7 bases align to TRBD2. CDR3 region: CSARDGTKSTDTQYF. CDR3 bases: TGCAGTGCTAGAGATGGGACTAAATCCACAGATACGCAGTATTTT.